One sample yielded the 14 T cell receptor beta chains listed below, sequenced in a study of graft-versus-host responses after intestinal transplantation. Their antigens remain unidentified. Only in-frame clones appear in the TCRdb table, and some are missing; sequencing was by immunoSEQ multiplex PCR. The sample has 55,000 to 80,000 clones; 90% to 95% are singletons. The sample in question was unstimulated CD8+ T cells sorted from spleen or lymph node cells, obtained before transplant. The receptors come from a human donor who was the organ donor for an intestinal transplant.

The V gene is TRBV4-3, the J gene TRBJ2-1; D is unclear. V was pared by 0 bases and J by 4 bases, with 16 bases between. This CDR3 comprises 17 residues. The germline V gene has CDR1 LGHNA and CDR2 YSLEER. The chain's CDR3 is CASSQDGGYGAYNEQFF. The CDR3 bases are TGCGCCAGCAGCCAAGATGGCGGTTACGGCGCTTACAATGAGCAGTTCTTC.

The chain has TRBV27 and TRBJ1-1; D remains unclear. The CDR3 sequence is 13 residues long. The V end lost 8 bases, the J end lost 1 base, and 11 bases lay between the germline ends. CDR1 MNHEY and CDR2 SMNVEV come from the germline V gene (reference sequence). CDR3 region: CASRIYRNTEAFF. The CDR3 DNA is TGTGCCAGCCGAATCTACAGGAACACTGAAGCTTTCTTT.

This clone was seen only once. The V and J genes are TRBV5-4 and TRBJ2-7, with D perhaps matching TRBD2 (5 bases). The CDR3 covers 15 residues. Germline CDR1 SGHNT, CDR2 YYREEE (reference sequence). The ends were cut back, 1 base at V and 2 bases at J, with 13 bases in the middle. CDR3 sequence (DNA): TGTGCCAGCAGCTTGTTTCCGGAGCGGACCTACGAGCAGTACTTC. Encoded protein: CASSLFPERTYEQYF.

This sequence joins TRBV6-4 and TRBJ2-1, with a possible D match to TRBD2 (6 bases). The V end was cut by 3 bases, the J end by 4 bases, with 13 bases between. The germline V gene has CDR1 MRHNA and CDR2 SNTAGT. The CDR3 runs to 15 residues. CDR3 DNA sequence: TGTGCCAGCAGTGAGGGCGGAGGGACTTACAATGAGCAGTTCTTC. Encoded protein: CASSEGGGTYNEQFF.

This chain uses TRBV7-3 with TRBJ2-1, with 7 nucleotides matching TRBD2. This CDR3 is built from 15 residues. Germline V CDR1 and CDR2: SGHTA, FQGTGA. With 3 bases clipped from V and 4 bases from J, the junction kept 6 bases outside the gene matches. The CDR3 is CASSFWLAAYNEQFF. CDR3 in DNA: TGTGCCAGCAGCTTTTGGCTAGCGGCATACAATGAGCAGTTCTTC.

The rearrangement joins TRBV28 to TRBJ2-7, with TRBD1 matching over 8 bases. Germline V lookup: CDR1 MDHEN, CDR2 SYDVKM. Unmatched junction bases numbered 11, after V lost 0 bases and J lost 4 bases. This CDR3 is 17 amino acids long. CDR3 sequence reads: CASSLWDRGTGRYEQYF. CDR3 DNA: TGTGCCAGCAGTTTATGGGACCGGGGGACAGGAAGGTACGAGCAGTACTTC. The full variable domain, rest sourced from reference TRBV28 and TRBJ2-7, is DVKVTQSSRYLVKRTGEKVFLECVQDMDHENMFWYRQDPGLGLRLIYFSYDVKMKEKGDIPEGYSVSREKKERFSLILESASTNQTSMYLCASSLWDRGTGRYEQYFGPGTRLTVT.

The chain carries TRBV9 and TRBJ1-1, with TRBD1 matching 10 bases. V lost 0 bases and J lost 3; bases outside the gene matches: 5. Germline CDR1 is SGDLS and CDR2 is YYNGEE. This CDR3 has 16 residues. The CDR3 region is CASSVAAGQGYTEAFF. CDR3 DNA sequence: TGTGCCAGCAGCGTAGCTGCGGGACAGGGGTACACTGAAGCTTTCTTT. The entire variable domain, with the rest obtained from reference TRBV9 and TRBJ1-1, is as follows: DSGVTQTPKHLITATGQRVTLRCSPRSGDLSVYWYQQSLDQGLQFLIQYYNGEERAKGNILERFSAQQFPDLHSELNLSSLELGDSALYFCASSVAAGQGYTEAFFGQGTRLTVV.

In this sample, this clone turned up once. This sequence joins TRBV7-9 and TRBJ2-1, with TRBD2 identical over 13 bases. The CDR3 runs to 14 residues. CDR1 and CDR2 from the germline V gene are SEHNR and FQNEAQ (reference sequence). V lost 5 bases and J lost 10; bases outside the gene matches: 5. The CDR3 nucleotides read TGTGCCAGCAGCCCCCCGGGACTAGCGGGAGAGCAGTTCTTC. This codes for CASSPPGLAGEQFF. Drawing the rest from reference TRBV7-9 and TRBJ2-1, the complete variable domain is DTGVSQNPRHKITKRGQNVTFRCDPISEHNRLYWYRQTLGQGPEFLTYFQNEAQLEKSRLLSDRFSAERPKGSFSTLEIQRTEQGDSAMYLCASSPPGLAGEQFFGPGTRLTVL.

The gene calls are TRBV19 and TRBJ1-4, with a possible D match to TRBD1 (6 bases). Germline V gives CDR1 LNHDA, CDR2 SQIVND (reference sequence). V was trimmed by 7 bases and J by 8 bases, leaving 20 bases between them. CDR3 length: 15 residues. The CDR3 DNA follows: TGTGCCAGTACCACCTCGGATTGGGGGCGGGAAAAACTGTTTTTT. This sequence encodes CASTTSDWGREKLFF.

This clone was recorded once. The chain joins TRBV28 to TRBJ2-3; 9 bases are shared with TRBD2. After removal of 5 bases from V and 0 bases from J, the junction contained 6 bases not matched to a gene. Per the germline V gene, CDR1 is MDHEN and CDR2 is SYDVKM. The CDR3 is 16 amino acids. The CDR3 region is CASSLAGLASTDTQYF. The CDR3 DNA sequence: TGTGCCAGCAGTCTAGCGGGACTAGCTAGCACAGATACGCAGTATTTT.

The chain employs TRBV6-5 and TRBJ1-2; a possible D gene is TRBD1 (5 bases). Trimming left V 5 bases short and J 4 bases short, with 17 bases between. This CDR3 has 15 amino acids. CDR1 is MNHEY, CDR2 SVGAGI, per germline. The CDR3 bases are TGTGCCAGCAGTCCGTCTCTCGGGGGTTCCTATGGCTACACCTTC. Its protein is CASSPSLGGSYGYTF.

This chain uses TRBV9 with TRBJ2-1; no definite D call. CDR1 is SGDLS and CDR2 is YYNGEE in the germline V gene. CDR3 length: 14 residues. V was pared by 0 bases and J by 2 bases, with 6 bases between. The CDR3 loop reads CASSVEGAYNEQFF. The DNA for the CDR3 is TGTGCCAGCAGCGTAGAAGGAGCCTACAATGAGCAGTTCTTC.

This clone has a single count. Germline is not matched at one junction end, which may reflect a read error. The V and J genes are TRBV6-1 and TRBJ2-7; 9 positions match TRBD1. The germline CDR1 and CDR2 sequences are MNHNS and SASEGT. This CDR3 comprises 14 residues. CDR3: CVSSDWRTGAEQYF. In nucleotides, the CDR3 is TGTGTCAGCAGTGATTGGCGGACAGGGGCCGAGCAGTACTTC.

The sample holds a few counts of this clone. This chain connects TRBV15 to TRBJ2-7; possibly TRBD2 for D (5 bases). The germline V gene has CDR1 LNHNV and CDR2 YYDKDF (reference sequence). V lost 0 bases, J lost 1 base, and 16 bases lay in between. This CDR3 contains 17 residues. The CDR3 bases are TGTGCCACCAGCAGAGAGGGAGTCGGGTTAGGATCCTACGAGCAGTACTTC. It encodes CATSREGVGLGSYEQYF.